The source of this TCR beta chain is a study of blood T cell repertoires in COVID-19 (dated by TCRdb to about 2020). About the study as a whole: Collaborator samples came from the United States, Italy and Spain and covered acute and convalescent phases of COVID-19. The material from the prospective study consisted of cDNA or gDNA derived from T cells, B-cell-depleted T cells, or PBMCs. The dataset comprised deeply sampled blood TCRbeta repertoires from subjects exposed to, actively infected with, or recovered from COVID-19. A freely available public database, intended as a resource for researchers studying the immune response to SARS-CoV-2, is where the repertoires were released. Samples were obtained from the ongoing ImmuneRACE study (first 160 participants) and from approximately 1,200 subjects provided by 6 global collaborators. Nearly every sample came with metadata listing a de-identified subject ID, COVID-19 status, age in years and sex. Where available, HLA class I and class II types were taken from metadata supplied by the sample provider and were not determined by assay-based typing. What the study reported, not specific to this receptor: How much clinical and demographic metadata was included differed by source and by participant, and the metadata was provided uncurated.

The immunoSEQ Assay, a bias-controlled multiplex PCR, was used to amplify TCRbeta CDR3 regions from genomic DNA. For the original study's pipeline: Nucleated cell counts per sample were estimated from amplification of reference gene primers within the assay. Sequence reads were collapsed and filtered to measure the absolute abundance of every unique TCRbeta CDR3 rearrangement. Productive Simpson clonality was computed per sample as the square root of Simpson's diversity index over productive rearrangements. TCRdb took over this immuneACCESS table, retaining in-frame rearrangements with V and J assigned. Such tables are incomplete; in checked studies, under half of the missing clones stem from an unresolved V gene, and the remainder is unexplained. The DNA gave D and trimming, while V, J and clone size come from that table. This sample holds roughly 670,000 clones; over 80% were observed only once. Under 0.3% of the sample comes from the top ten.

Comment on this clone: Its specific antigen is unknown. No much larger clone is present one base from it, and per-base qualities are unavailable.

Whole blood was collected in K2EDTA tubes by collaborating institutions according to the institutions' own protocols. For TCRbeta analysis, collaborators shipped samples as frozen whole blood, isolated PBMCs, or DNA extracted from either of those sample types. Relative to germline, V is 4 bases shorter and J is 0 bases shorter, with 15 bases between their ends. The CDR3 contains 16 residues, cysteine and phenylalanine counted. The kept DNA is CDR3 alone, 48 bases in frame from the first base. The germline V gene encodes CDR1 LNHDA and CDR2 SQIVND (reference sequence). The V and J segments used are TRBV19 and TRBJ1-2; D gene: possibly TRBD1, on 6 matching bases. The sequenced material came from peripheral blood. The TCR sequence derives from a woman aged 18-30 years with acute or convalescent COVID-19. At the DNA level, the sequence is TGTGCCAGTAGTAGACAACAGGGTGGATCTAACTATGGCTACACCTTC. Its protein is CASSRQQGGSNYGYTF.